The 22 T cell receptor beta chains below come from one sample, sequenced in a study of technical replicates of blood from a few donors. TCRdb's table, derived via immunoSEQ multiplex PCR, lists solely in-frame clones and lacks some. The sample consists of some 87,000 clones, 95% to 98% of them appearing once. The sequencing sample was made of T cells isolated from PBMCs. The receptors were gathered from a human donor in good health.

The chain joins TRBV11-2 to TRBJ2-7; perhaps TRBD2 as D (5 bases). Trimming removed 0 bases at V and 7 bases at J, with 13 bases between. CDR1 SGHAT and CDR2 FQNNGV come from the germline V gene. CDR3 length equals 14 residues. The CDR3 DNA reads TGTGCCAGCAGCTTAGACCGGGAAGTAAGGGAGCAGTACTTC. Amino acids: CASSLDREVREQYF. Variable domain in full (rest from reference TRBV11-2 and TRBJ2-7): EAGVAQSPRYKIIEKRQSVAFWCNPISGHATLYWYQQILGQGPKLLIQFQNNGVVDDSQLPKDRFSAERLKGVDSTLKIQPAKLEDSAVYLCASSLDREVREQYFGPGTRLTVT.

The chain recombines TRBV11-2 with TRBJ1-1; a weak D match, TRBD1 (5 bases). The CDR3 has 14 residues. Trimming pared 2 bases from V and 1 base from J, leaving 8 bases between. Germline lookup yields CDR1 SGHAT and CDR2 FQNNGV. The CDR3 spells CASSLHTGNTEAFF. CDR3 nucleotides: TGTGCCAGCAGCTTACATACAGGGAACACTGAAGCTTTCTTT.

This sequence joins TRBV5-4 and TRBJ2-1; 13 bases map to TRBD2. This CDR3 has 16 residues. The ends lost 3 bases at V and 4 bases at J; junction bases unmatched: 4. Germline lookup yields CDR1 SGHNT and CDR2 YYREEE (reference sequence). CDR3 coding DNA: TGTGCCAGCAGCTCAGGACTAGCGGGAGCATACAATGAGCAGTTCTTC. Translation gives CASSSGLAGAYNEQFF.

This clone was counted between two and nine times. CDR3 protein: CASSPPAGGTHNEQFF. As DNA, the CDR3 is TGTGCCAGCTCACCACCGGCGGGAGGGACCCACAATGAGCAGTTCTTC. The chain carries TRBV18 and TRBJ2-1; 9 positions agree with TRBD2. This CDR3 contains 16 residues. Trimming took 0 bases from V and 5 from J; bases not matched to a gene: 5. The germline gives CDR1 KGHSH, CDR2 LQKENI.

The chain combines TRBV19 with TRBJ1-4; D is possibly TRBD1 (5 bases). V was shortened by 6 bases and J by 6 bases, with 8 bases between the two germline ends. The CDR3 covers 12 residues. The V gene's germline CDR1 is LNHDA and CDR2 SQIVND (reference sequence). The CDR3 DNA is TGTGCCAGTAGAGGGGATGATGAAAAACTGTTTTTT. It is translated as CASRGDDEKLFF.

V and J are TRBV7-3 and TRBJ2-2, with D possibly matching TRBD2 (5 bases). The CDR3 loop spans 16 amino acids. Trimming shortened V by 3 bases and J by 7 bases, and 18 bases separated the two germline ends. Germline CDR1 and CDR2: SGHTA and FQGTGA. The CDR3 sequence is CASSFIPGTMVGELFF. The CDR3 DNA reads as TGTGCCAGCAGCTTCATCCCGGGAACTATGGTCGGGGAGCTGTTTTTT.

The chain has TRBV11-3 and TRBJ1-2; the match to TRBD1 covers 7 bases. Unmatched junction bases numbered 14, after V lost 5 bases and J lost 5 bases. The CDR3 sequence is 16 residues long. CDR1 SGHNT and CDR2 YENEEA come from the germline V gene. Here the CDR3 DNA reads TGTGCCAGCAGCGGAGCCGGGACAGCTATCGGATATGGCTACACCTTC. This translates into CASSGAGTAIGYGYTF. Complete variable domain (other parts from reference TRBV11-3 and TRBJ1-2): EAGVVQSPRYKIIEKKQPVAFWCNPISGHNTLYWYLQNLGQGPELLIRYENEEAVDDSQLPKDRFSAERLKGVDSTLKIQPAELGDSAVYLCASSGAGTAIGYGYTFGSGTRLTVV.

The DNA for the CDR3 is TGTGCCAGCAGTGAACCGTCAGGGGGCTTACACGAGCAGTACTTC. It codes for CASSEPSGGLHEQYF. The rearrangement joins TRBV6-1 to TRBJ2-7; 8 positions agree with TRBD1. The CDR3 loop spans 15 amino acids. CDR1 is MNHNS, CDR2 SASEGT, per germline. After removal of 2 bases from V and 5 bases from J, the junction contained 8 bases not matched to a gene.

The chain combines TRBV27 with TRBJ1-2; D possibly corresponds to TRBD1 (6 bases). CDR1 is MNHEY and CDR2 is SMNVEV in the germline V gene (reference sequence). Trimming removed 3 bases at V and 7 bases at J, with 15 bases between. This CDR3 spans 14 amino acids. This chain's CDR3 is CASSFAGAFGGYTF. As DNA, the CDR3 is TGTGCCAGCAGTTTTGCGGGGGCGTTCGGTGGCTACACCTTC.

The V gene is TRBV2, the J gene TRBJ2-5; weak D call: TRBD1 (6 bases). The CDR3 has 13 amino acids. Looked up from germline, CDR1 is SNHLY and CDR2 is FYNNEI. Between the trimmed V and J ends, which lost 4 bases and 5 bases, there was a span of 11 bases. CDR3 coding DNA: TGTGCCAGCAGTGTGGGGGCGCGCGAGACCCAGTACTTC. Its protein product is CASSVGARETQYF.

V gene TRBV29-1 combines with J gene TRBJ2-7; tentatively, D is TRBD2 (6 bases). V lost 0 bases and J lost 6, with 12 bases in between. Germline V gives CDR1 SQVTM, CDR2 ANQGSEA. The CDR3 contains 13 residues. CDR3 nucleotides: TGCAGCGTTGAAGATCGCAGGCGGGGCGAGCAGTACTTC. Residues: CSVEDRRRGEQYF.

The chain links TRBV7-9 to TRBJ2-1; TRBD1 agrees at 12 bases. The CDR3 consists of 16 residues. Per germline, CDR1 SEHNR and CDR2 FQNEAQ (reference sequence). V lost 5 bases and J lost 8; bases outside the gene matches: 10. CDR3: CASSTDPGQGAYEQFF. The CDR3 region has the DNA TGTGCCAGCAGCACGGACCCGGGACAGGGGGCCTATGAGCAGTTCTTC.

The chain employs TRBV5-1 and TRBJ2-1; TRBD2 might be the D (5 bases). This CDR3 has 14 amino acids. The germline V and J ends were trimmed by 3 bases and 6 bases, with 13 bases remaining between them. CDR1 is SGHRS and CDR2 is YFSETQ in the germline V gene. CDR3 sequence (DNA): TGCGCCAGCAGCTGGACTCCAAGTGGCAATGAGCAGTTCTTC. Its protein is CASSWTPSGNEQFF.

This chain joins TRBV27 and TRBJ1-2, with TRBD1 matching 9 bases. The CDR3 has 13 amino acids. Unmatched junction bases numbered 6, after V lost 5 bases and J lost 8 bases. Germline V gene lookup returns CDR1 MNHEY and CDR2 SMNVEV (reference sequence). In DNA, the CDR3 is TGTGCCAGCAGTCGTGGACAGGGGCAAGGCTACACCTTC. It encodes CASSRGQGQGYTF.

This chain connects TRBV28 to TRBJ2-1, with 10 bases that match TRBD2. The V and J ends lost 2 bases and 5 bases, in that order; junction bases with no gene match: 3. The CDR3 loop spans 15 amino acids. Per germline, CDR1 MDHEN and CDR2 SYDVKM. CDR3 in amino acids: CASSLPSGSHNEQFF. The CDR3 coding sequence is TGTGCCAGCAGTTTACCTAGCGGGAGTCACAATGAGCAGTTCTTC.

The chain carries TRBV10-1 and TRBJ2-1; D is unclear. V lost 0 bases and J 0 bases, leaving 12 bases between the germline ends. The CDR3 length is 17 residues. The V gene's germline CDR1 is WNHNN and CDR2 SYGVQD (reference sequence). CDR3 protein: CASSESPPGSSYNEQFF. CDR3 nucleotide sequence: TGCGCCAGCAGTGAGTCGCCCCCTGGCAGCTCCTACAATGAGCAGTTCTTC.

The chain is built from TRBV4-2 and TRBJ2-3; a weak D match, TRBD2 (6 bases). Germline V gene data show CDR1 as LGHNA and CDR2 as YNFKEQ. CDR3 length: 16 residues. With 3 bases removed from V and 2 bases from J, the gap between germline ends came to 15 bases. The CDR3 loop reads CASSHWLSGYTDTQYF. The CDR3 DNA reads TGTGCCAGCAGCCATTGGCTTAGCGGCTACACAGATACGCAGTATTTT.

The genes are TRBV7-2 and TRBJ2-7, with 7 bases lining up with TRBD2. This CDR3 is built from 14 residues. V lost 1 base and J lost 2; bases outside the gene matches: 2. Germline CDR1 and CDR2: SGHTA and FQGNSA. The CDR3 nucleotides are TGTGCCAGCAGCTTAGGTCTAGCGGCCTACGAGCAGTACTTC. Translation gives CASSLGLAAYEQYF.

V gene TRBV5-1 combines with J gene TRBJ2-7; D is perhaps TRBD2 (7 bases). V lost 8 bases and J 12 bases, leaving 18 bases between the germline ends. Per germline, CDR1 SGHRS and CDR2 YFSETQ. The CDR3 totals 11 residues. CDR3 sequence (DNA): TGCGCCAGAAAGGGGGGGCTGGGTACGTACTTC. Residues: CARKGGLGTYF.

The V call is TRBV6-5, the J call TRBJ1-4; 8 positions match TRBD1. With V trimmed by 6 bases and J by 10 bases, 10 bases remained unmatched. The CDR3 loop spans 14 amino acids. Germline assignment: CDR1 MNHEY and CDR2 SVGAGI. As DNA, the CDR3 is TGTGCCAGCAGCTACGGACAGGGACCTGTAAAACTGTTTTTT. Translation: CASSYGQGPVKLFF.

The J gene is TRBJ1-1, the V gene TRBV9; D perhaps matches TRBD1 (5 bases). The length of the CDR3 is 14 residues. The V and J ends lost 5 bases and 6 bases respectively, with 17 bases between them. Germline values: CDR1 SGDLS, CDR2 YYNGEE. CDR3: CASSASREVAEAFF. The CDR3 bases are TGTGCCAGCAGTGCCTCCAGGGAAGTGGCTGAAGCTTTCTTT.

This clone has a single count. The chain is built from TRBV28 and TRBJ2-7; TRBD2 aligns across 10 bases. Looked up from germline, CDR1 is MDHEN and CDR2 is SYDVKM. There are 16 residues in the CDR3. V was clipped by 1 base and J by 3 bases; unmatched bases: 6. The DNA of the CDR3 is TGTGCCAGCAGTTTATTAGGGCTAGCGGGAGTCTACGAGCAGTACTTC. Residues: CASSLLGLAGVYEQYF.